Given below is one T cell receptor (beta chain) in context. In the original analysis: The assay estimated nucleated cells by amplifying reference gene primers. The method was immunoSEQ multiplex PCR; TCRdb's version includes in-frame clones alone and lacks a portion of them. V, J and clone size reflect that table, while D and trimming were determined from the DNA. The sample consists of some 59,000 clones, around four fifths of them appearing once. This sample is drawn from a study of blood T cell repertoires in COVID-19. For the study at large: Acute-phase and convalescent COVID-19 samples originated in the United States, Italy and Spain.

Germline V gene data show CDR1 as MNHEY and CDR2 as SMNVEV (reference sequence). The CDR3 covers 15 residues. V gave up 0 bases and J gave up 3 bases, with 11 bases separating them. The V and J genes are TRBV27 and TRBJ1-2; tentatively, D is TRBD1 (5 bases). This TCR came from a man aged 25 to 45 with COVID-19, enrolled during active disease. Sequencing used peripheral blood. The CDR3 sequence: CASSLSRDSYYGYTF. The CDR3 region has the DNA TGTGCCAGCAGTTTATCCCGAGACAGTTACTATGGCTACACCTTC.